This T cell receptor (beta chain) was identified during a study of CD8+ T cells in alopecia areata. Extracted RNA was reverse transcribed into cDNA, the sequencing template. Assay used: immunoSEQ multiplex PCR; TCRdb lists only in-frame clones, some missing. The sample holds a few hundred thousand clones, roughly two fifths seen once. Noted treatment: oral pan-JAK inhibitor, 5-10 mg twice daily. Peripheral blood samples and lesional scalp punch biopsies were obtained from alopecia areata patients. CD4+ and CD8+ T cells were sorted from PBMCs. Germline V gene lookup returns CDR1 KGHSH and CDR2 LQKENI. The CDR3 has 13 residues. The V gene lost 6 bases and the J gene lost 3 bases, with 10 bases spanning the gap.

This clonotype was sampled from a human donor with alopecia areata. The J gene is TRBJ2-3, the V gene TRBV18, with TRBD2 as a possible D gene (5 bases). This sample comprised CD4+ T cells sorted from blood, obtained between weeks 30 and 35, from a patient treated with tofacitinib. CDR3 region: CASSVGETDTQYF. The CDR3 DNA sequence: TGTGCCAGCTCCGTCGGGGAAACAGATACGCAGTATTTT.